Each of the 19 T cell receptor beta chains below was sequenced from the same sample in a study of identical twins. TCRdb re-analysed the 5' RACE reads in MiXCR, keeping a single row per CDR3 protein. The sample shows more than 1.5 million distinct CDR3 sequences, about 32% of them seen only once. The sample taken for sequencing was cord blood. These receptors all come from a newborn girl in good health.

The chain has TRBV25-1 and TRBJ2-5; D unclear. Germline V CDR1 and CDR2: MGHDK, SYGVNS. V lost 4 bases, J lost 13 bases, and 10 bases lay in between. CDR3 length equals 10 residues. CDR3 loop: CASSGRKRYF. As DNA, the CDR3 is TGTGCCAGCAGTGGTCGAAAGCGGTACTTC.

J is TRBJ2-2 and V is TRBV25-1; possibly TRBD1 or TRBD2 for D (5 bases each). Trimming left V 8 bases short and J 4 bases short, with 11 bases between. This CDR3 region has 13 residues. CDR1 is MGHDK, CDR2 SYGVNS, per germline. CDR3 in amino acids: CASEGPTTGELFF. CDR3 in DNA: TGTGCCAGCGAGGGACCGACCACCGGGGAGCTGTTTTTT.

This clonotype has a handful of counts. The chain recombines TRBV27 with TRBJ2-1; 7 nucleotides line up with TRBD1. V shed 5 bases and J 7 bases; nucleotides not matched to a gene: 8. Per germline, CDR1 MNHEY and CDR2 SMNVEV (reference sequence). This CDR3 has 14 amino acids. The chain's CDR3 is CASSPDRWSNEQFF. DNA for the CDR3: TGTGCCAGCAGTCCGGACAGGTGGTCGAATGAGCAGTTCTTC.

Note on this clonotype: Mismatch with germline at one junction end may stem from a read error. This rearrangement joins TRBV5-1 to TRBJ1-2; 7 bases agree with TRBD1. The CDR3 spans 15 residues. Germline V CDR1 and CDR2: SGHRS, YFSETQ. For the CDR3, the DNA is TGCGCCAGCAGCTCGTCGACAGGGAGGGTTTACGGCTACACTTTC. Encoded protein: CASSSSTGRVYGYTF.

V and J are TRBV20-1 and TRBJ1-4, with D maybe TRBD1 (5 bases). CDR1 and CDR2 (germline): DFQATT, SNEGSKA (reference sequence). Between the trimmed V and J ends, which lost 2 bases and 3 bases, there was a span of 16 bases. The CDR3 contains 16 residues. The CDR3 DNA follows: TGCAGTGCTAGACGGGGCTTGTTCGGTCCTAATGAAAAACTGTTTTTT. This encodes CSARRGLFGPNEKLFF.

This rearrangement joins TRBV20-1 to TRBJ2-4, with D uncertain. CDR1 and CDR2 from the germline V gene are DFQATT and SNEGSKA (reference sequence). The CDR3 has 16 residues. V was trimmed by 1 base and J by 2 bases, leaving 15 bases between them. The CDR3 here is CSARVGGRVPKNIQYF. CDR3 coding DNA: TGCAGTGCTAGAGTCGGTGGTCGTGTGCCCAAAAACATTCAGTACTTC.

In its sample, this clonotype was seen a few times. The rearrangement links TRBV7-9 to TRBJ1-5; 7 bases match TRBD1. V was pared by 0 bases and J by 9 bases, with 17 bases of the junction left unmatched. Germline V CDR1 and CDR2: SEHNR, FQNEAQ (reference sequence). CDR3 size: 18 residues. Written as DNA, the CDR3 is TGTGCCAGCAGCTTAGCTCTCGTTGGGGCAGGGGGAAAAGGGCCCCAGCATTTT. Amino acid sequence: CASSLALVGAGGKGPQHF. The full variable domain, with the rest looked up from reference TRBV7-9 and TRBJ1-5, is DTGVSQNPRHKITKRGQNVTFRCDPISEHNRLYWYRQTLGQGPEFLTYFQNEAQLEKSRLLSDRFSAERPKGSFSTLEIQRTEQGDSAMYLCASSLALVGAGGKGPQHFGDGTRLSIL.

The chain joins TRBV15 to TRBJ1-4, with a possible D match to TRBD1 (5 bases). Trimming left V 7 bases short and J 6 bases short, with 18 bases between. This CDR3 is 15 amino acids long. CDR1 is LNHNV, CDR2 YYDKDF, per germline (reference sequence). The CDR3 loop reads CATNPTGGSHEKLFF. The CDR3 DNA is TGTGCCACCAACCCAACAGGAGGGTCGCATGAAAAACTGTTTTTT.

The chain is built from TRBV25-1 and TRBJ2-7; 10 bases fit TRBD2. With 2 bases clipped from V and 1 base from J, the junction kept 8 bases outside the gene matches. The CDR3 runs to 17 residues. Germline V lookup: CDR1 MGHDK, CDR2 SYGVNS. The CDR3 DNA sequence: TGTGCCAGCAGTGAACCGAGGACTAGCGGAAATTCCTACGAGCAGTACTTC. This translates into CASSEPRTSGNSYEQYF.

The V gene is TRBV7-6, the J gene TRBJ1-1; D is ambiguous. The CDR3 contains 19 residues. Germline V gene lookup returns CDR1 SGHVS and CDR2 FNYEAQ. V was shortened by 0 bases and J by 5 bases, with 25 bases between the two germline ends. CDR3 DNA: TGTGCCAGCAGCTTAGCCCCGTGGGTAGGGAAGAAAGGTGAGACTGAAGCTTTCTTT. Translating gives CASSLAPWVGKKGETEAFF.

Only a few counts were recorded for this clonotype. This rearrangement joins TRBV14 to TRBJ2-1; 7 bases fit TRBD2. CDR1 SGHDN and CDR2 FVKESK come from the germline V gene. With V trimmed by 0 bases and J by 3 bases, 5 bases remained unmatched. This CDR3 comprises 16 residues. The CDR3 nucleotides read TGTGCCAGCAGCCAAGATAGCCGGGACTACTACAATGAGCAGTTCTTC. Encoded protein: CASSQDSRDYYNEQFF.

Notes on this clonotype: A clone one base away is much larger, so this may be a read error. The chain joins TRBV10-3 to TRBJ1-2; the D gene is possibly TRBD1 (6 bases). The germline CDR1 and CDR2 sequences are ENHRY and SYGVKD. The CDR3 is made up of 14 amino acids. The CDR3 protein is CAVSESGGGYGYTF. The DNA of the CDR3 is TGTGCCGTCAGTGAGTCCGGGGGCGGCTATGGCTACACCTTC.

This clonotype was seen many times. The J gene is TRBJ1-2, the V gene TRBV10-3, with 7 positions matching TRBD1. V lost 3 bases, J lost 2 bases, and 3 bases stayed unmatched. Germline V gene data show CDR1 as ENHRY and CDR2 as SYGVKD. This CDR3 is built from 14 residues. The CDR3 nucleotides are TGTGCCATCAGTGATCAACAGGGGAACTATGGCTACACCTTC. Translation gives CAISDQQGNYGYTF.

The chain recombines TRBV9 with TRBJ2-6, with a possible D match to TRBD1 (6 bases). Germline CDR1 is SGDLS and CDR2 is YYNGEE. The CDR3 sequence is 14 residues long. V shed 6 bases and J shed 4 bases, with 11 bases lying between them. The CDR3 loop is CASTAGEGANVLTF. In DNA, the CDR3 is TGTGCCAGCACCGCAGGGGAGGGGGCCAACGTCCTGACTTTC. The full variable domain, its missing parts supplied by reference TRBV9 and TRBJ2-6, is DSGVTQTPKHLITATGQRVTLRCSPRSGDLSVYWYQQSLDQGLQFLIQYYNGEERAKGNILERFSAQQFPDLHSELNLSSLELGDSALYFCASTAGEGANVLTFGAGSRLTVL.

The rearrangement joins TRBV3-1 to TRBJ1-5; no definite D call. V lost 2 bases, J lost 1 base, and 3 bases lay in between. Germline V lookup: CDR1 LGHDT, CDR2 YNNKEL (reference sequence). This CDR3 region has 13 residues. The CDR3 protein is CASSQRSNQPQHF. In DNA form, the CDR3 reads TGTGCCAGCAGCCAAAGGAGCAATCAGCCCCAGCATTTT. The variable domain in full, completed from reference TRBV3-1 and TRBJ1-5, reads DTAVSQTPKYLVTQMGNDKSIKCEQNLGHDTMYWYKQDSKKFLKIMFSYNNKELIINETVPNRFSPKSPDKAHLNLHINSLELGDSAVYFCASSQRSNQPQHFGDGTRLSIL.

The table lists this clonotype with a few counts. The V call is TRBV5-5, the J call TRBJ1-2; D not certain. The CDR3 runs 13 residues. Germline V gene data show CDR1 as SGHKS and CDR2 as YYEKEE (reference sequence). Trimming removed 3 bases at V and 3 bases at J, with 9 bases between. The CDR3 DNA follows: TGTGCCAGCAGCTCGGGGTTTGACTATGGCTACACCTTC. Translating gives CASSSGFDYGYTF.

There are many counts of this clonotype. The chain is built from TRBV6-5 and TRBJ2-5; D not resolved. CDR1 is MNHEY and CDR2 is SVGAGI in the germline V gene. V lost 8 bases and J 0 bases, leaving 13 bases between the germline ends. The length of the CDR3 is 14 residues. The CDR3 sequence is CASGANSNQETQYF. CDR3 sequence (DNA): TGTGCCAGCGGTGCTAACAGCAACCAAGAGACCCAGTACTTC.

This clonotype was found a few times. The rearrangement joins TRBV6-5 to TRBJ2-3; D call uncertain. Trimming cost V 2 bases and J 6 bases, with 15 bases left between them. Germline CDR1 and CDR2: MNHEY and SVGAGI. This CDR3 is built from 15 residues. DNA for the CDR3: TGTGCCAGCAGTTACGCGGCGGAGACCGGGGATACGCAGTATTTT. It specifies CASSYAAETGDTQYF.

CDR3 in amino acids: CASSLGAAGSPLHF. DNA of the CDR3: TGTGCCAGCAGCCTGGGGGCTGCAGGTTCACCCCTCCACTTT. V gene TRBV2 combines with J gene TRBJ1-6, with D tentatively TRBD1 (6 bases). The CDR3 is 14 amino acids. CDR1 is SNHLY and CDR2 is FYNNEI in the germline V gene. Deletions cut 6 bases from V and 9 bases from J, with 15 bases between.